This paragraph reports one T cell receptor (beta chain). The antigen is not known. The repertoire was sequenced with immunoSEQ multiplex PCR; TCRdb's copy has only in-frame clones and lacks some. This repertoire shows fewer than 90,000 clones, around 80% found once; its top ten account for about a fifth. These data come from a study of T cells in localized non-small cell lung cancer. Study observations and caveats: Adjacent lung held a median roughly 60 of the top 100 tumor clones.

The clonotype originates from a man aged 40 to 69 with stage II squamous cell lung carcinoma. Specimen: PBMCs, collected before any cancer treatment.

The chain's CDR3 is CASSPDLLMNTEAFF. The CDR3 DNA follows: TGTGCCAGCAGCCCAGACCTGCTAATGAACACTGAAGCTTTCTTT. The chain recombines TRBV7-8 with TRBJ1-1; D unclear. The V gene's germline CDR1 is SGHVS and CDR2 FQNEAQ. This CDR3 has 15 amino acids. Trimming removed 5 bases from V and 0 bases from J, with 13 bases in between.